The 28 T cell receptor beta chains presented below share a single source sample, sequenced in a study of chemoradiotherapy in HPV16-positive cancers. Profiled with immunoSEQ multiplex PCR; TCRdb holds only in-frame clones, not every one. Seen here are about 24,000 clones, over 75% observed once, and the top ten hold about 4.6%. The specimen comprised blood, sampled from a patient who underwent chemoradiotherapy. Receptor source: a human donor with HPV-associated anogenital cancer.

A note on this clone: This specimen includes other DNA sequences encoding the same CDR3. CDR3 sequence: CASSLGQGAYEQYF. The CDR3 DNA sequence: TGTGCCAGCAGCTTGGGGCAGGGGGCCTACGAGCAGTACTTC. This chain connects TRBV5-6 to TRBJ2-7, with 7 bases that match TRBD1. CDR1 and CDR2 (germline): SGHDT, YYEEEE. V shed 0 bases and J 2 bases; nucleotides not matched to a gene: 2. This CDR3 contains 14 residues.

The chain links TRBV27 to TRBJ1-2; D is unresolved. Germline values: CDR1 MNHEY, CDR2 SMNVEV (reference sequence). Trimming removed 5 bases from V and 0 bases from J, with 13 bases in between. The CDR3 sequence is 15 residues long. In DNA form, the CDR3 reads TGTGCCAGCAGTCCAAATGGGGTAACTAACTATGGCTACACCTTC. It is translated as CASSPNGVTNYGYTF.

The rearrangement uses TRBV5-1 and TRBJ2-2; D gene uncertain. The CDR3 is 14 amino acids. Germline values: CDR1 SGHRS, CDR2 YFSETQ. V was cut by 4 bases and J by 3 bases, with 10 bases left in between. Here the CDR3 reads CASSPGEDTGELFF. DNA of the CDR3: TGCGCCAGCAGCCCGGGTGAGGACACCGGGGAGCTGTTTTTT.

The chain links TRBV19 to TRBJ1-2; weak D call: TRBD1 (6 bases). Germline CDR1 and CDR2: LNHDA and SQIVND (reference sequence). V gave up 6 bases and J gave up 10 bases, with 15 bases separating them. CDR3 size: 12 residues. CDR3 sequence: CASSPGDNHYTF. CDR3 sequence (DNA): TGTGCCAGTAGCCCCGGGGACAACCACTACACCTTC.

This chain uses TRBV7-8 with TRBJ1-1; D gene unclear. CDR3 size: 15 residues. Germline loops: CDR1 SGHVS, CDR2 FQNEAQ. The ends were cut back, 5 bases at V and 5 bases at J, with 18 bases in the middle. The CDR3 region is CASSLYLGSNTEAFF. CDR3 nucleotides: TGTGCCAGCAGCCTCTACCTAGGGTCCAATACTGAAGCTTTCTTT. Variable domain in full (rest from reference TRBV7-8 and TRBJ1-1): GAGVSQSPRYKVAKRGQDVALRCDPISGHVSLFWYQQALGQGPEFLTYFQNEAQLDKSGLPSDRFFAERPEGSVSTLKIQRTQQEDSAVYLCASSLYLGSNTEAFFGQGTRLTVV.

The chain recombines TRBV19 with TRBJ1-3, with D tentatively TRBD1 (5 bases). The CDR3 sequence is 13 residues long. Germline lookup yields CDR1 LNHDA and CDR2 SQIVND (reference sequence). Trimming cost V 6 bases and J 6 bases, with 12 bases left between them. CDR3 nucleotide sequence: TGTGCCAGTAGCGACAGACCACCAAACACCATATATTTT. It encodes CASSDRPPNTIYF. The whole variable domain, filled in from reference TRBV19 and TRBJ1-3, reads DGGITQSPKYLFRKEGQNVTLSCEQNLNHDAMYWYRQDPGQGLRLIYYSQIVNDFQKGDIAEGYSVSREKKESFPLTVTSAQKNPTAFYLCASSDRPPNTIYFGEGSWLTVV.

Comments on this clone: At one end the junction does not follow the germline gene, possibly because of a read error. The chain employs TRBV14 and TRBJ1-6; 10 nucleotides agree with TRBD1. CDR1 SGHDN and CDR2 FVKESK come from the germline V gene. The CDR3 runs to 18 residues. This chain's CDR3 is CASSQKTGGTSYDSPLHF. The CDR3 DNA reads TGTGCCAGCAGCCAAAAGACAGGGGGCACCTCCTATGATTCACCCCTCCACTTT.

The chain joins TRBV2 to TRBJ2-7; D might be TRBD1 (6 bases). CDR1 is SNHLY and CDR2 is FYNNEI in the germline V gene. The V end was cut by 0 bases, the J end by 5 bases, with 14 bases between. This CDR3 contains 15 residues. The CDR3 protein is CASSEATGFSNEQYF. The CDR3 coding sequence is TGTGCCAGCAGTGAAGCTACAGGGTTTTCCAACGAGCAGTACTTC.

This chain uses TRBV5-1 with TRBJ2-2; D ambiguous. Trimming left V 0 bases short and J 1 base short, with 10 bases between. CDR1 is SGHRS and CDR2 is YFSETQ in the germline V gene. CDR3 length: 16 amino acids. CDR3: CASSLVWVRNTGELFF. In nucleotides, the CDR3 is TGCGCCAGCAGCTTGGTATGGGTCAGGAACACCGGGGAGCTGTTTTTT.

J is TRBJ2-1 and V is TRBV5-6; unclear D gene. The V end was cut by 0 bases, the J end by 0 bases, with 7 bases between. The CDR3 totals 15 residues. Germline CDR1 reads SGHDT; CDR2 reads YYEEEE. The CDR3 coding sequence is TGTGCCAGCAGCTTGGGTGGTTACTCCTACAATGAGCAGTTCTTC. As protein: CASSLGGYSYNEQFF.

The chain combines TRBV7-3 with TRBJ2-1, with TRBD2 matching 11 bases. Germline CDR1 SGHTA, CDR2 FQGTGA. The CDR3 sequence is 16 residues long. The trim removed 5 bases at V and 4 bases at J, leaving 7 bases unmatched. CDR3 amino acids: CASSISGTSGYNEQFF. The CDR3 DNA reads as TGTGCCAGCAGCATATCCGGGACTAGCGGTTACAATGAGCAGTTCTTC.

The chain joins TRBV6-5 to TRBJ1-2; D is unresolved. The CDR3 runs 14 residues. Trimming took off 0 bases at V and 4 bases at J, with 9 bases between the two ends. The V gene's germline CDR1 is MNHEY and CDR2 SVGAGI. As DNA, the CDR3 is TGTGCCAGCAGTTACTCGGGAGGCCGCTATGGCTACACCTTC. Protein product: CASSYSGGRYGYTF.

The chain joins TRBV2 to TRBJ2-3, with D possibly being TRBD2 (5 bases). CDR3 size: 13 residues. Trimming pared 7 bases from V and 4 bases from J, leaving 12 bases between. From germline, CDR1 is SNHLY and CDR2 FYNNEI. Here the CDR3 reads CASNTLGPDTQYF. The CDR3 nucleotides are TGTGCCAGCAATACACTAGGTCCAGATACGCAGTATTTT.

This sequence joins TRBV6-4 and TRBJ2-5, with D perhaps TRBD1 (6 bases). Germline values: CDR1 MRHNA, CDR2 SNTAGT. Trimming took off 6 bases at V and 3 bases at J, with 20 bases between the two ends. The CDR3 spans 16 residues. This CDR3 is CASRLATGLSEETQYF. The CDR3 DNA reads as TGTGCCAGCAGATTGGCTACAGGGCTAAGCGAAGAGACCCAGTACTTC.

J is TRBJ1-2 and V is TRBV29-1; 7 bases align to TRBD1. Germline V gene data show CDR1 as SQVTM and CDR2 as ANQGSEA. The CDR3 spans 12 residues. J lost 4 bases, V lost 3 bases, and 2 bases had no gene match. The CDR3 coding sequence is TGCAGCGTTGATTGGGACAGCTATGGCTACACCTTC. Protein product: CSVDWDSYGYTF.

The chain recombines TRBV6-1 with TRBJ1-2; the match to TRBD1 covers 7 bases. CDR3 length equals 12 residues. Germline-derived CDR1 and CDR2 are MNHNS and SASEGT. Unmatched junction bases numbered 7, after V lost 7 bases and J lost 8 bases. In DNA form, the CDR3 reads TGTGCCAGCACTACAGGGGAACTAGGCTACACCTTC. This translates into CASTTGELGYTF.

The J gene is TRBJ2-3, the V gene TRBV7-2, with D perhaps matching TRBD2 (5 bases). The ends were cut back, 5 bases at V and 7 bases at J, with 16 bases in the middle. Germline-derived CDR1 and CDR2 are SGHTA and FQGNSA. The CDR3 is made up of 14 amino acids. CDR3 in DNA: TGTGCCAGCAGCCGAGGGCCGGAGACCCATACGCAGTATTTT. Its protein is CASSRGPETHTQYF.

The rearrangement uses TRBV14 and TRBJ2-1, with D perhaps TRBD1 (6 bases). With 5 bases removed from V and 8 bases from J, the gap between germline ends came to 16 bases. The germline CDR1 and CDR2 sequences are SGHDN and FVKESK. The CDR3 totals 14 residues. This chain's CDR3 is CASSKTGKVDEQFF. CDR3 nucleotide sequence: TGTGCCAGCAGCAAAACAGGGAAGGTTGATGAGCAGTTCTTC.

This rearrangement joins TRBV10-1 to TRBJ2-3; 9 nucleotides agree with TRBD2. The V segment lost 8 bases and the J segment 4 bases; nucleotides outside the gene matches: 7. Germline CDR1 reads WNHNN; CDR2 reads SYGVQD (reference sequence). The CDR3 sequence is 14 residues long. The DNA for the CDR3 is TGCGCCAGCTACTGCGGGAGGGTCGCAGATACGCAGTATTTT. Protein sequence: CASYCGRVADTQYF.

The chain is built from TRBV4-1 and TRBJ2-7; TRBD2 matches 9 bases. The germline V gene encodes CDR1 MGHRA and CDR2 YSYEKL. The length of the CDR3 is 17 residues. With V trimmed by 0 bases and J by 1 base, 7 bases remained unmatched. Here the CDR3 DNA reads TGCGCCAGCAGCCAAGATAGGACTAGCGCCGATTCCTACGAGCAGTACTTC. It codes for CASSQDRTSADSYEQYF.

This chain uses TRBV6-5 with TRBJ1-6; D perhaps matches TRBD1 (5 bases). The CDR3 spans 16 residues. V was clipped by 2 bases and J by 8 bases, with 16 bases between them. The germline gives CDR1 MNHEY, CDR2 SVGAGI. The CDR3 sequence is CASSYNGGTEDSPLHF. In DNA, the CDR3 is TGTGCCAGCAGTTACAATGGCGGGACGGAGGATTCACCCCTCCACTTT.

V is TRBV4-2 and J is TRBJ1-2; possible D gene TRBD1, 6 bases. V lost 2 bases, J lost 0 bases, and 16 bases lay in between. Germline CDR1 is LGHNA and CDR2 is YNFKEQ. The CDR3 contains 17 residues. DNA of the CDR3: TGTGCCAGCAGCCAATCGGGCGGGGGCTTAGCTAACTATGGCTACACCTTC. Amino acids: CASSQSGGGLANYGYTF.

The chain joins TRBV9 to TRBJ1-2; maybe TRBD1 (5 bases). Trimming removed 3 bases at V and 8 bases at J, with 20 bases between. The CDR3 spans 15 residues. The germline V gene has CDR1 SGDLS and CDR2 YYNGEE. The CDR3 sequence: CASSAERGGAVGYTF. As DNA, the CDR3 is TGTGCCAGCAGCGCTGAACGGGGAGGGGCAGTAGGCTACACCTTC.

The chain has TRBV11-2 and TRBJ1-3; 8 bases agree with TRBD1. Germline V CDR1 and CDR2: SGHAT, FQNNGV. This CDR3 contains 14 residues. V lost 0 bases, J lost 11 bases, and 6 bases stayed unmatched. The CDR3 region has the DNA TGTGCCAGCAGCTTAGACGGACAGGGAGACCCCATATATTTT. Amino acid sequence: CASSLDGQGDPIYF.

The CDR3 is CAWGIGLAIEEQYF. In nucleotides, the CDR3 is TGTGCCTGGGGTATCGGACTAGCGATAGAGGAGCAGTACTTC. The rearrangement uses TRBV30 and TRBJ2-5, with TRBD2 matching 9 bases. The CDR3 is made up of 14 amino acids. Trimming removed 5 bases from V and 11 bases from J; junction bases left unmatched: 15. Germline V lookup: CDR1 GTSNPN, CDR2 SVGIG (reference sequence). The full variable domain, its missing parts supplied by reference TRBV30 and TRBJ2-5, is SQTIHQWPATLVQPVGSPLSLECTVEGTSNPNLYWYRQAAGRGLQLLFYSVGIGQISSEVPQNLSASRPQDRQFILSSKKLLLSDSGFYLCAWGIGLAIEEQYFGPGTRLLVL.

CDR3 amino acids: CASSLDFLSPEQFF. In DNA, the CDR3 is TGTGCCAGCAGCTTAGATTTTTTGTCCCCCGAGCAGTTCTTC. This chain uses TRBV7-2 with TRBJ2-1; D is unclear. V was pared by 1 base and J by 10 bases, with 14 bases between. The CDR3 contains 14 residues. Germline V gene lookup returns CDR1 SGHTA and CDR2 FQGNSA.

This clone was recorded only once. V and J are TRBV2 and TRBJ2-1; maybe TRBD2 (6 bases). The CDR3 has 12 amino acids. The germline V and J ends were trimmed by 10 bases and 1 base, with 8 bases remaining between them. Per germline, CDR1 SNHLY and CDR2 FYNNEI. CDR3 DNA sequence: TGTGCCACGCGGGGTTCCTACAATGAGCAGTTCTTC. This codes for CATRGSYNEQFF.

The count of this clone is one. This chain connects TRBV18 to TRBJ1-2, with 7 bases identical to TRBD1. Germline V gene data show CDR1 as KGHSH and CDR2 as LQKENI. J was trimmed by 4 bases and V by 3 bases; bases with no gene match: 5. There are 14 residues in the CDR3. Written as DNA, the CDR3 is TGTGCCAGCTCACCTGGACAGGAAGTCTATGGCTACACCTTC. Its protein is CASSPGQEVYGYTF.